A single sample is the source of the 4 T cell receptor beta chains below, sequenced in a study of blood T cells in healthy people across ages. Primed by a sample-barcoded 5' primer and a J-beta primer mix, a second PCR proceeded for 7 to 11 cycles. TCRdb fed the 5' RACE reads into MiXCR, producing one record per CDR3 protein. The table has hundreds of thousands of distinct CDR3 sequences, roughly 45% seen once. The source material was blood. Receptors were obtained from an older woman in good health.

Only one count was recorded for this clonotype. The chain is built from TRBV20-1 and TRBJ2-7; TRBD1 agrees at 7 bases. The CDR3 runs to 13 residues. Germline V gene data show CDR1 as DFQATT and CDR2 as SNEGSKA (reference sequence). V lost 5 bases to trimming and J lost 5 bases; unmatched junction nucleotides: 9. The CDR3: CSALDREFHEQYF. The CDR3 nucleotides read TGCAGTGCTCTCGACAGGGAGTTCCACGAGCAGTACTTC.

The chain combines TRBV20-1 with TRBJ2-7; D might be TRBD2 (7 bases). The CDR3 has 13 residues. V was shortened by 6 bases and J by 5 bases, with 17 bases between the two germline ends. In germline, CDR1 is DFQATT, CDR2 SNEGSKA (reference sequence). In DNA, the CDR3 is TGCAGTGCCGGGGGGCAGGTTTACGACGAGCAGTACTTC. Protein sequence: CSAGGQVYDEQYF.

The chain is built from TRBV6-1 and TRBJ2-3, with TRBD2 matching over 7 bases. The germline CDR1 and CDR2 sequences are MNHNS and SASEGT. The CDR3 has 15 residues. Trimming removed 4 bases from V and 0 bases from J; junction bases left unmatched: 4. CDR3 region: CASSGRGISTDTQYF. The DNA for the CDR3 is TGTGCCAGCAGTGGGCGGGGGATTAGCACAGATACGCAGTATTTT.

This sequence joins TRBV29-1 and TRBJ2-7, with unresolved D. The V gene's germline CDR1 is SQVTM and CDR2 ANQGSEA. The V end was cut by 5 bases, the J end by 6 bases, with 11 bases between. This CDR3 has 11 amino acids. For the CDR3, the DNA is TGCAGCGTTCGAAAGGAATCCGAGCAGTACTTC. This gives the protein CSVRKESEQYF.